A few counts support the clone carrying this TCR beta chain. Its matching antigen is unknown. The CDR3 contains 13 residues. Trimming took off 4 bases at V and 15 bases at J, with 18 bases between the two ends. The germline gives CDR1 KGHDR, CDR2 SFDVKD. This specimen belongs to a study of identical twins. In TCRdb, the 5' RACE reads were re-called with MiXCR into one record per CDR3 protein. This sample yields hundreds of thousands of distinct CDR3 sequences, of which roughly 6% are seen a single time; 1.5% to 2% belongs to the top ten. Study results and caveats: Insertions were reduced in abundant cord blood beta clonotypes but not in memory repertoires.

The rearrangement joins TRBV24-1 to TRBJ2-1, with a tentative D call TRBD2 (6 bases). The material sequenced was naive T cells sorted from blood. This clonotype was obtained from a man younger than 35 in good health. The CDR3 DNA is TGTGCCACCAGTGACTTTCTGGAGGGCCTAAGGTTCTTC. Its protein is CATSDFLEGLRFF.